The rows below give T cell receptor beta chains drawn from one sample of a study of blood T cell repertoires in COVID-19. The repertoire was sequenced with immunoSEQ multiplex PCR; TCRdb's copy has only in-frame clones and lacks some. The sample shows approximately 89,000 clones, 70% to 90% of them seen only once. Sample: peripheral blood. These receptors all stem from a human donor in a cohort sampled during active COVID-19. CDR3s include the opening cysteine and the closing phenylalanine or tryptophan. The order of the fields is J gene, CDR3 length, V gene, CDR3 protein.

TRBJ2-3 | 15 | TRBV24-1 | CATGTSGGATDTQYF
TRBJ1-4 | 15 | TRBV6-6 | CASSYQALEGAKLFF
TRBJ2-2 | 14 | TRBV29-1 | CSVGTGGNTGELFF
TRBJ1-1 | 15 | TRBV9 | CASSDRQGVNTEAFF
TRBJ2-5 | 13 | TRBV6-5 | CAGSVERQETQYF
TRBJ2-1 | 14 | TRBV6-4 | CASSEFTGYNEQFF
TRBJ1-6 | 16 | TRBV7-8 | CATGRTGGDYNSPLHF
TRBJ1-4 | 17 | TRBV19 | CASRDRADYVANEKLFF
TRBJ2-5 | 15 | TRBV25-1 | CASSEVGRGLETQYF
TRBJ2-1 | 15 | TRBV2 | CASSESLAGGNEQFF
TRBJ2-5 | 15 | TRBV10-3 | CAIRPASMQQETQYF
TRBJ2-1 | 17 | TRBV25-1 | CASSPPERDRRYNEQFF
TRBJ2-5 | 15 | TRBV7-7 | CASSLPSQGAETQYF
TRBJ1-2 | 17 | TRBV6-1 | CASSGPPLQGRYYGYTF
TRBJ1-6 | 14 | TRBV3-1/TRBV3-2 | CASSLQGVNSPLHF
TRBJ1-2 | 14 | TRBV19 | CASSIGVQGFGYTF
TRBJ1-2 | 18 | TRBV15 | CATSRDEGGAPQFYGYTF
TRBJ2-7 | 15 | TRBV5-1 | CASSFITGQGYEQYF